This T cell receptor (beta chain) originates from a study of chemoradiotherapy in HPV16-positive cancers. Across the study: A couple of HPV16-positive patients' cells yielded candidate HPV-specific clones and common motifs. Study observations and caveats: Functional assays defining HPV-specific T cells used only a couple of HPV16-positive patients. During treatment, candidate HPV-specific clones and E7-related motifs expanded in tumor. HPV-responsive T-cell expansion during chemoradiotherapy was linked to improved recurrence-free survival in HPV16-positive patients.

Notes on this clone: The antigen is not known.

Generated by immunoSEQ multiplex PCR, the TCRdb table keeps only in-frame clones and is missing some. The table has about 22,000 clones, over 85% seen once. The starting material was blood, obtained from a patient who underwent chemoradiotherapy. The receptor's source is a human donor with HPV-associated anogenital cancer.

In nucleotides, the CDR3 is TGTGCCAGCAGCTTTCGGACTAGCCTCTCCTACAATGAGCAGTTCTTC. This sequence encodes CASSFRTSLSYNEQFF. The chain recombines TRBV11-2 with TRBJ2-1, with 8 bases lining up with TRBD2. J was trimmed by 0 bases and V by 3 bases; bases with no gene match: 4. Germline V gene sequence: CDR1 SGHAT, CDR2 FQNNGV. There are 16 residues in the CDR3.